This TCR beta chain was captured in a study of blood T cell repertoires in COVID-19 (dated by TCRdb to about 2020). For context, the study as a whole: The collaborator samples originated in the United States, Italy and Spain and spanned the acute and convalescent phases of COVID-19. Nearly every sample came with metadata listing a de-identified subject ID, COVID-19 status, age in years and sex. The prospective study material was composed of cDNA or gDNA derived from T cells, B-cell-depleted T cells, or PBMCs. The samples were drawn from two sources: the first 160 participants of the ongoing ImmuneRACE study, and 1,200 or so subjects contributed by 6 global collaborators. Deeply sampled blood TCRbeta repertoires from subjects exposed to, actively infected with, or recovered from COVID-19 were included in the dataset. A freely available public database, intended as a resource for researchers studying the immune response to SARS-CoV-2, is where the repertoires were released. Where available, HLA class I and class II types were taken from metadata supplied by the sample provider and were not determined by assay-based typing.

Turning to this clone: There is no known antigen for this receptor. No base quality information exists; no much larger clone differs at one position.

The immunoSEQ Assay, a bias-controlled multiplex PCR, was used to amplify TCRbeta CDR3 regions from genomic DNA. As for how the authors treated the data: The number of nucleated cells in each sample was estimated from the amplification of reference gene primers within the assay. To quantify the absolute abundance of each unique TCRbeta CDR3 rearrangement, sequence reads were collapsed and filtered. For each sample, productive Simpson clonality was calculated as the square root of Simpson's diversity index over productive rearrangements. Not all clones reach the TCRdb copy of this immuneACCESS table, which keeps in-frame sequences only. Checked studies attribute under half of the gap to unresolved V genes and leave the rest unexplained. V, J and clone size reflect that table, while D and trimming were determined from the DNA. The sample table contains roughly 81,000 clones; only one count was recorded for about 83% of them. Of the sample, 30% to 45% is held by the ten largest clones.

Collaborating institutions collected whole blood in K2EDTA tubes following their own protocols. For TCRbeta analysis, collaborator samples were shipped as frozen whole blood, as isolated PBMCs, or as DNA extracted from either sample type. Results and caveats for the whole study, not just this receptor: The quantity of clinical and demographic metadata differed by source and by participant and was supplied without curation.

The receptor was derived from a man of 80 years or more with active or convalescent COVID-19. Sequences were obtained from peripheral blood.

Read as DNA, the sequence is TGTGCCAGCAGCCAAGATGGGGTAGCGGCATACAATGAGCAGTTCTTC. It translates to CASSQDGVAAYNEQFF. The chain joins TRBV3-1 (or the pseudogene TRBV3-2) to TRBJ2-1; TRBD2 could be the D gene, as 6 bases match. Inclusive of the bounding cysteine and phenylalanine, the CDR3 is 16 residues long. This entry keeps only the CDR3 DNA: 48 bases, framed from base 1. CDR1 and CDR2 are drawn from the germline V gene (reference sequence): LGHDT, YNNKEL. A distance of 13 bases separates the germline ends of V and J, which lose 0 bases and 4 bases respectively.